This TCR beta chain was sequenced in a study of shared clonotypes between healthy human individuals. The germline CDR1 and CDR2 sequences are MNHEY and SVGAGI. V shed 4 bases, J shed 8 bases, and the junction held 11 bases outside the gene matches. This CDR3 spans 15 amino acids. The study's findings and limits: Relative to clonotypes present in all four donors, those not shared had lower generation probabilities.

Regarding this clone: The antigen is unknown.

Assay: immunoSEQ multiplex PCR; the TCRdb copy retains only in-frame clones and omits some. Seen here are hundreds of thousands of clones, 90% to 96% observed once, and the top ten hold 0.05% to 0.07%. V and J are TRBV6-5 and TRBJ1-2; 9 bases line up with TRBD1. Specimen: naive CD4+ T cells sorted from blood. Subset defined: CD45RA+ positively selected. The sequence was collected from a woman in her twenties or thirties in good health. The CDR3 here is CASSSPRTGDEGYTF. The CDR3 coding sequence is TGTGCCAGCAGTTCCCCAAGGACAGGGGACGAAGGCTACACCTTC.